The next 5 T cell receptor beta chains were all read from a single sample in a study of beta chain features in type 1 diabetes. The study reverse transcribed the entire isolated RNA, so it sequenced expressed TCRB transcripts. The table came from immunoSEQ multiplex PCR; TCRdb's copy has only in-frame clones and leaves some out. Of 40,000 to 55,000 clones listed, 35% to 55% were seen once; the top ten hold about 0.13%. Overall study findings and caveats: Moderate yet significant TCRB CDR3 shortening was seen in Type 1 diabetes patients in all four CD4+ subsets.

The antigens of these receptors remain unknown. Sequencing input: stem cell memory CD4+ T cells from blood. The receptors here all came from a young man with type 1 diabetes.

The chain joins TRBV28 to TRBJ1-5, with TRBD1 as a possible D gene (6 bases). The CDR3 extends over 15 amino acids. The V and J ends lost 6 bases and 3 bases respectively, with 15 bases between them. Germline V CDR1 and CDR2: MDHEN, SYDVKM. CDR3 in DNA: TGTGCCAGCAGCCCCATACAGGGTTACAATCAGCCCCAGCATTTT. As protein: CASSPIQGYNQPQHF.

This clone occurred a few times. This rearrangement joins TRBV29-1 to TRBJ1-1; D may be TRBD1 (5 bases). CDR1 is SQVTM, CDR2 ANQGSEA, per germline. Trimming took 4 bases from V and 3 from J, leaving 12 bases between them. This CDR3 has 13 residues. CDR3 bases: TGCAGCGTTGTTGACAGCTTCTACACTGAAGCTTTCTTT. Protein sequence: CSVVDSFYTEAFF.

The J gene is TRBJ2-3, the V gene TRBV12-5; D not certain. The CDR3 totals 14 residues. Germline V gene lookup returns CDR1 LGHNT and CDR2 FRNRAP. V was cut by 6 bases and J by 6 bases, with 16 bases left in between. CDR3 DNA sequence: TGTGCTAGTGGACGCGACTTACTTGGGGATACGCAGTATTTT. Its translation is CASGRDLLGDTQYF.

As regards this clone: A junction boundary mismatches the germline segment, possibly from a read error. This chain links TRBV7-7 with TRBJ2-7, with 10 bases aligning to TRBD2. The length of the CDR3 is 13 residues. Germline-derived CDR1 and CDR2 are SSHAT and FNYEAQ (reference sequence). The chain's CDR3 is CASSLAGEDEQYF. The CDR3 bases are TGTGCCAGCAGCCTAGCGGGAGAGGACGAGCAGTACTTC.

This clone was counted between two and nine times. V is TRBV19 and J is TRBJ2-3, with TRBD2 matching over 7 bases. Losses at the gene ends were 7 bases for V and 0 bases for J; bases not matched to a gene: 13. The CDR3 totals 17 residues. CDR1 is LNHDA, CDR2 SQIVND, per germline (reference sequence). The CDR3 DNA follows: TGTGCCAGTAAGCTCCGGCACGGCGGGAGTAGCACAGATACGCAGTATTTT. The encoded protein is CASKLRHGGSSTDTQYF. Full variable domain (remainder filled in from reference TRBV19 and TRBJ2-3): DGGITQSPKYLFRKEGQNVTLSCEQNLNHDAMYWYRQDPGQGLRLIYYSQIVNDFQKGDIAEGYSVSREKKESFPLTVTSAQKNPTAFYLCASKLRHGGSSTDTQYFGPGTRLTVL.